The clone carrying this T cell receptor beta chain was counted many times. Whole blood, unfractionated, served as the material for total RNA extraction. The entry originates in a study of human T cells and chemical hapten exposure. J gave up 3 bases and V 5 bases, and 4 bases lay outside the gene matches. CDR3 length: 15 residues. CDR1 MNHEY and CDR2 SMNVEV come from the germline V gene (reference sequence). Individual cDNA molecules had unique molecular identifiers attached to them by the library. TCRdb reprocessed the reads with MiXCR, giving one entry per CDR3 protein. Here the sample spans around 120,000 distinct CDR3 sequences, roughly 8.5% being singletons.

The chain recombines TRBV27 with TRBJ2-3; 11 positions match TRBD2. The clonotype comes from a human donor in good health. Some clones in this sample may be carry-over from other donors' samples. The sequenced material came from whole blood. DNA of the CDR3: TGTGCCAGCAGTCCACTAGCGGGAGTAACAGATACGCAGTATTTT. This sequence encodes CASSPLAGVTDTQYF.